The T cell receptor (beta chain) under discussion was sequenced for a study of CD8 T cells in ankylosing spondylitis. The study's findings and limits: A TCR beta motif made of eight highly homologous variants seemed typical of ankylosing spondylitis blood. Significantly higher representation of disease-linked clones was reported for matched ankylosing spondylitis synovial fluid. Past studies reported some motif variants in reactive arthritis synovial fluid and blood.

5'-RACE, quantitative and with molecular barcodes, yielded the TCR beta libraries. TCRdb redid the calling of the 5' RACE reads with MiXCR, one entry per CDR3 protein. The repertoire has about 360,000 distinct CDR3 sequences, 20% to 25% of them found once; the top ten carry about 12%. This CDR3 has 15 amino acids. V lost 2 bases and J 0 bases, leaving 11 bases between the germline ends. This clonotype was detected only a few times. The antigen is unknown. The V and J genes are TRBV12-3 or TRBV12-4 and TRBJ2-7; D is unclear. The sequence was obtained from a male donor with ankylosing spondylitis or in good health (not recorded which). Sequencing was carried out using blood, either unsorted or a sorted T cell fraction (not recorded which). The CDR3 loop reads CASSLWTWNSYEQYF. The CDR3 DNA sequence: TGTGCCAGCAGTTTATGGACGTGGAACTCCTACGAGCAGTACTTC.